A selection of T cell receptor beta chains follows, all from one sample in a study of vaccination effects on CD4 cells after COVID-19. TCRdb keeps only in-frame clones here, not all; method: immunoSEQ multiplex PCR. The sample consists of tens of thousands of clones, roughly 67% of them appearing once. Which antigens these TCRs recognize remains unknown. The sequenced sample was CD4+ T cells from PBMCs cultured with SARS-CoV-2 spike peptides, obtained after COVID-19 vaccination. The receptors shown here come from a human donor who received a COVID-19 vaccine. Both conserved end residues are part of each CDR3.

TRBV30	TRBJ1-5	CAWSIIGGNQPQHF
TRBV11-3	TRBJ2-5	CASSLGETQYF
TRBV18	TRBJ1-2	CASTPGTGGNGYTF
TRBV7-6	TRBJ2-7	CASSLTPQSSYEQYF
TRBV5-1	TRBJ1-4	CASSLRTRNEKLFF
TRBV29-1	TRBJ2-7	CSVEVSGQAYEQYF
TRBV5-6	TRBJ2-2	CASSVTGFTRNTGELFF
TRBV10-3	TRBJ1-2	CAISEYQTEDGYTF
TRBV20-1	TRBJ2-2	CSASGLVNTGELFF
TRBV6-5	TRBJ2-2	CASSDTANTGELFF
TRBV5-1	TRBJ1-4	CASSDGTVGEKLFF